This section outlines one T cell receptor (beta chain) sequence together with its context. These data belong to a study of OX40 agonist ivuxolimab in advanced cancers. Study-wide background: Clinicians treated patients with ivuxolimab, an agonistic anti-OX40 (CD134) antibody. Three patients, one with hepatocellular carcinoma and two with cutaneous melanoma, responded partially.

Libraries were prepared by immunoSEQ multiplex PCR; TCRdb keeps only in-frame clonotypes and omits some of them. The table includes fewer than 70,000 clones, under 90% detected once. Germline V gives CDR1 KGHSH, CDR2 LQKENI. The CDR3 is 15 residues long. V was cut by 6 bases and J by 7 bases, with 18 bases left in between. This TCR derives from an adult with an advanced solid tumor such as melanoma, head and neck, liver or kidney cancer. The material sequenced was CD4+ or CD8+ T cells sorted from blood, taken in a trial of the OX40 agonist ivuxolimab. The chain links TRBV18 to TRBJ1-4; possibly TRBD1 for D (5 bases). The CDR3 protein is CASSPTHPTAEKLFF. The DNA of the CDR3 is TGTGCCAGCTCCCCAACCCACCCGACAGCTGAAAAACTGTTTTTT.